This T cell receptor (beta chain) is from a study of T cell changes during pregnancy in multiple sclerosis. Sequencing was performed with immunoSEQ multiplex PCR; in TCRdb, only in-frame clones are kept and a portion is missing. The sample shows about 98,000 clones, around 90% of them seen only once. The CDR3 is made up of 15 amino acids. V usage is TRBV21-1 and J usage is TRBJ2-5; TRBD2 reflects the table's D call only, with no check against the DNA. TRBV21-1 has pseudogene status. This TCR was sampled from a female donor in good health, enrolled as a control in a pregnancy study. This sample comprised peripheral blood, obtained after pregnancy. As DNA, the CDR3 is TGTGCCAGCACCCCGGAGGGGACTATTCAAGAGACCCAGTACTTC. Translation: CASTPEGTIQETQYF.